This TCR beta chain derives from a study of human T cells and chemical hapten exposure. TCRdb analysed the RACE reads with MiXCR anew, one entry per CDR3 protein. The table includes 65,000 or so distinct CDR3 sequences, approximately 6.1% detected once. This clonotype was detected only a few times. What it recognizes is unknown. V gave up 5 bases and J gave up 5 bases, with 13 bases separating them. The CDR3 consists of 13 residues. Germline CDR1 is SGHNT and CDR2 is YYREEE (reference sequence). Study observations and caveats: TCRs at high frequency, those above 1 in 1000, did not change with DPC sensitization.

Noted time point: healthy volunteer bleed at 6 weeks. Unfractionated whole blood yielded total RNA. This receptor was taken from a female donor in good health. Some clones in this sample may be carry-over from other donors' samples. The chain employs TRBV5-4 and TRBJ1-1; possibly TRBD1 for D (5 bases). The sample taken for sequencing was whole blood. The CDR3 region has the DNA TGTGCCAGCAGGGCGGGGCCAGGGACTGAAGCTTTCTTT. Protein: CASRAGPGTEAFF.